The 9 T cell receptor beta chains in this list originate from one sample, sequenced in a study of blood T cell repertoires in COVID-19. Assay used: immunoSEQ multiplex PCR; TCRdb lists only in-frame clones, some missing. The sample lists about 160,000 clones; roughly 87% were seen once. Material: PBMCs or T cells enriched from blood (not recorded which). Receptors originate from a woman between 40 and 55 years old who had been exposed to COVID-19.

A single count supports this clone. Other DNA sequences from this sample encode an identical CDR3 as well. The chain employs TRBV10-1 and TRBJ2-3, with 8 bases matching TRBD2. The CDR3 is made up of 14 amino acids. Germline trimming cut 4 bases from V and 2 bases from J; bases unmatched to any gene: 2. Per germline, CDR1 WNHNN and CDR2 SYGVQD (reference sequence). The CDR3 DNA sequence: TGCGCCAGCAGTGGCGGGGGGCCCACAGATACGCAGTATTTT. Amino acids: CASSGGGPTDTQYF.

CDR3 DNA sequence: TGTGCCAGCAAACTTCCGACGGATCAGGGTACTGAAGCTTTCTTT. Translation: CASKLPTDQGTEAFF. This rearrangement joins TRBV28 to TRBJ1-1, with D possibly TRBD1 on 5 matching bases. CDR1 is MDHEN, CDR2 SYDVKM, per germline. This CDR3 is built from 15 residues. Trimming removed 7 bases from V and 5 bases from J, with 20 bases in between.

The genes are TRBV6-5 and TRBJ1-3, with 8 bases aligning to TRBD1. After removal of 2 bases from V and 0 bases from J, the junction contained 3 bases not matched to a gene. Germline CDR1 reads MNHEY; CDR2 reads SVGAGI. The CDR3 is 16 residues long. The CDR3 nucleotides are TGTGCCAGCAGTTACGACAGGGGTGGCTCTGGAAACACCATATATTTT. This codes for CASSYDRGGSGNTIYF.

The rearrangement links TRBV11-2 to TRBJ2-7, with D maybe TRBD1 (6 bases). The CDR3 contains 14 residues. V was pared by 5 bases and J by 4 bases, with 15 bases between. Looked up from germline, CDR1 is SGHAT and CDR2 is FQNNGV. The CDR3 nucleotides read TGTGCCAGCAGCCTAGTTGGCAGGGGTTACGAGCAGTACTTC. This translates into CASSLVGRGYEQYF.

This sequence joins TRBV19 and TRBJ1-5; no clear D gene. CDR3 size: 15 residues. Trimming left V 7 bases short and J 4 bases short, with 17 bases between. Germline V gene data show CDR1 as LNHDA and CDR2 as SQIVND (reference sequence). CDR3 sequence (DNA): TGTGCCAGTATTTCAGAGACTCCCCGTAATCAGCCCCAGCATTTT. Residues: CASISETPRNQPQHF.

The chain links TRBV7-2 to TRBJ1-5; maybe TRBD1 (6 bases). V lost 0 bases and J lost 8, with 11 bases in between. Germline CDR1 is SGHTA and CDR2 is FQGNSA. The CDR3 has 14 amino acids. The CDR3 DNA sequence: TGTGCCAGCAGCTTAGCCAGGGGCTGGGAGCCCCAGCATTTT. This sequence encodes CASSLARGWEPQHF.

The CDR3 loop is CASSAKGDGTYEQYF. As DNA, the CDR3 is TGTGCCAGCAGCGCAAAGGGGGACGGCACCTACGAGCAGTACTTC. The J gene is TRBJ2-7, the V gene TRBV9; perhaps TRBD1 as D (6 bases). This CDR3 has 15 amino acids. Germline CDR1 SGDLS, CDR2 YYNGEE. V shed 3 bases and J shed 2 bases, with 15 bases lying between them.

V is TRBV12-3 or TRBV12-4 and J is TRBJ1-6; unclear D gene. Trimming left V 6 bases short and J 9 bases short, with 9 bases between. This CDR3 comprises 12 residues. CDR3 DNA: TGTGCCAGCAGCCCGAGTCCTTCACCCCTCCACTTT. Encoded protein: CASSPSPSPLHF.

V gene TRBV5-1 combines with J gene TRBJ2-6; maybe TRBD2 (6 bases). Germline lookup yields CDR1 SGHRS and CDR2 YFSETQ. The CDR3 is made up of 15 amino acids. V dropped 4 bases and J dropped 6 bases, with 14 bases sitting between them. The CDR3 region is CASSPGTGVANVLTF. The CDR3 DNA is TGCGCCAGCAGCCCTGGGACTGGGGTGGCCAACGTCCTGACTTTC. Combining the CDR3 with reference TRBV5-1 and TRBJ2-6 gives the whole variable domain KAGVTQTPRYLIKTRGQQVTLSCSPISGHRSVSWYQQTPGQGLQFLFEYFSETQRNKGNFPGRFSGRQFSNSRSEMNVSTLELGDSALYLCASSPGTGVANVLTFGAGSRLTVL.